This passage covers 19 T cell receptor beta chains from one sample sequenced in a study of T cells in women clearing cervical HPV infection. Produced via immunoSEQ multiplex PCR; TCRdb's table is partial and in-frame only. The sample table includes 27,000 or so clones. The sample was blood buffy coat. These receptors all come from a woman aged 18 to 75 with a cervical HPV16 infection that either progressed to CIN3+ or cleared (not recorded which).

Notes on this clone: Coverage ceases 3 residues before the CDR3 finishes, and the germline J gene fills in the end. The V and J genes are TRBV20-1 and TRBJ2-2; no reliable D call. The CDR3 spans 14 residues. Germline V gives CDR1 DFQATT, CDR2 SNEGSKA (reference sequence). CDR3 protein: CSASNAPYNSPLFF. The CDR3 DNA, read in part, is TGCAGTGCTAGTAATGCCCCCTATAATTCACCG.

With regard to this clone: Sequencing ends 3 residues short of the CDR3 end; the germline J gene provides the rest. This sequence joins TRBV18 and TRBJ2-3; 13 bases are shared with TRBD2. The CDR3 is 18 residues long. Germline loops: CDR1 KGHSH, CDR2 LQKENI. The J segment lost 3 bases and the V segment lost 5 bases, leaving 11 bases of the junction unmatched. The chain's CDR3 is CASSAGRTSGSLTDTQYF. CDR3 bases read: TGTGCCAGCTCAGCGGGACGGACTAGCGGGAGTCTGACAGATACG.

As concerns this clone: The CDR3 end lies 3 residues beyond the end of the read and is filled in from the germline J gene. The genes are TRBV5-1 and TRBJ2-3, with TRBD1 matching 7 bases. The CDR3 runs to 13 residues. Germline CDR1 SGHRS, CDR2 YFSETQ. The part of the CDR3 DNA that was read is TGCGCCAGCACCGAACAGGGGTGGGAGACG. Translating gives CASTEQGWET. The full CDR3 protein is CASTEQGWETQYF.

The CDR3 spells CASSFLLAGVGFETQYF. CDR3 DNA, as far as it was read: TGCGCCAGCAGCTTCCTTCTAGCGGGGGTTGGGTTCGAGACG. The chain has TRBV5-1 and TRBJ2-3; the match to TRBD2 covers 10 bases. The read terminates 3 residues before the CDR3 end, so the remaining end is supplied by the germline J gene. This CDR3 region has 17 residues. Germline CDR1 is SGHRS and CDR2 is YFSETQ.

With respect to this clone: The read ends 3 residues early relative to the CDR3; the germline J gene fills the gap. The genes are TRBV6-2 or TRBV6-3 and TRBJ2-5; D may be TRBD1 (6 bases). The V and J ends lost 4 bases and 0 bases respectively, with 12 bases between them. The CDR3 extends over 15 amino acids. Germline loops: CDR1 MNHEY, CDR2 SVGEGT. The sequenced part of the CDR3 DNA is TGTGCCAGCAGTTCTGACAGGAGAAACCAAGAGACC. Translated, it gives CASSSDRRNQET. The CDR3 as a whole reads CASSSDRRNQETQYF.

Points on this clone: The read ends 3 residues before the CDR3 terminus; that terminus is restored from the germline J gene. V and J are TRBV20-1 and TRBJ2-7; 10 bases line up with TRBD1. CDR3 size: 16 residues. CDR1 is DFQATT, CDR2 SNEGSKA, per germline (reference sequence). V was pared by 6 bases and J by 6 bases, with 17 bases of the junction left unmatched. The sequenced CDR3 bases are TGCAGTGCAAATCCGGGACAGGGGAGGGTCGCGGCCGAG. Translating it yields CSANPGQGRVAAE. The full-length CDR3 reads as CSANPGQGRVAAEQYF.

Points on this clone: The sequenced fragment ends 3 residues before the CDR3 boundary, so the rest is inferred from the germline J gene. The chain recombines TRBV19 with TRBJ2-2; a possible D gene is TRBD1 (5 bases). The CDR3 length is 13 residues. Germline V gene lookup returns CDR1 LNHDA and CDR2 SQIVND (reference sequence). The CDR3 DNA, read in part, is TGTGCCAGTAGGGTATCTGGGGCCAACGTG. Translating it yields CASRVSGANV. The full CDR3 reads CASRVSGANVLFF.

Points on this clone: Read sequence stops 3 residues before the CDR3 end, and the germline J gene provides the missing end. The rearrangement joins TRBV4-1 to TRBJ2-5; no clear D gene. This CDR3 has 15 residues. Deletions cut 1 base from V and 2 bases from J, with 11 bases between. CDR1 is MGHRA and CDR2 is YSYEKL in the germline V gene. The CDR3: CASSQVDRVQETQYF. CDR3 DNA (partial): TGCGCCAGCAGCCAAGTTGACCGGGTTCAAGAGACC.

The CDR3 sequence is CASSKGHPYTEAFF. The covered CDR3 bases are TGTGCCAGTAGTAAGGGACATCCCTACACTGAA. The V and J genes are TRBV19 and TRBJ1-1; a weak D match, TRBD1 (6 bases). The CDR3 end lies 3 residues beyond the end of the read and is filled in from the germline J gene. V lost 4 bases, J lost 3 bases, and 12 bases lay in between. The CDR3 contains 14 residues. The germline gives CDR1 LNHDA, CDR2 SQIVND (reference sequence).

Details on this clone: The read stops 3 residues short of the end of the CDR3; the missing end is completed from the germline J gene. The chain combines TRBV4-1 with TRBJ2-3; the match to TRBD1 covers 8 bases. The CDR3 extends over 13 amino acids. Germline V gene lookup returns CDR1 MGHRA and CDR2 YSYEKL. Trimming removed 4 bases from V and 4 bases from J; junction bases left unmatched: 1. The sequenced CDR3 bases are TGCGCCAGCAGCCCGGACAGGGCAGATACG. It codes for CASSPDRADT. The full CDR3 protein is CASSPDRADTQYF.

A note on this clone: One junction end does not reproduce the germline sequence, and a read error may be involved. The read halts 3 residues ahead of the CDR3 end, with the missing end drawn from the germline J gene. Different DNA sequences within this sample yield the same CDR3. This sequence joins TRBV19 and TRBJ1-3; TRBD1 might be the D (5 bases). Germline CDR1 and CDR2: LNHDA and SQIVND (reference sequence). The CDR3 length is 14 residues. The CDR3 sequence is CASSTRAPGNTIYF. The CDR3 bases that were read are TGTGCCAGTAGTACCAGGGCGCCGGGAAACACA.

As regards this clone: Read coverage stops 3 residues before the CDR3 terminus; the germline J gene supplies the remainder. V is TRBV7-9 and J is TRBJ2-1, with a possible D match to TRBD1 (6 bases). CDR1 is SEHNR, CDR2 FQNEAQ, per germline (reference sequence). The CDR3 totals 14 residues. The V gene lost 3 bases and the J gene lost 5 bases, with 11 bases spanning the gap. CDR3: CASSFWTVNNEQFF. Incomplete CDR3 DNA: TGTGCCAGCAGCTTTTGGACAGTCAACAATGAG.

As to this clone: The CDR3 extends 3 residues past the end of the read, so its final part is completed from the germline J gene. This chain connects TRBV7-9 to TRBJ1-1; 7 nucleotides line up with TRBD1. This CDR3 comprises 15 residues. J lost 1 base, V lost 2 bases, and 4 bases had no gene match. Germline V gives CDR1 SEHNR, CDR2 FQNEAQ (reference sequence). CDR3 protein: CASSLPGQTNTEAFF. The DNA read from the CDR3 is TGTGCCAGCAGCTTACCGGGACAGACGAACACTGAA.

As concerns this clone: The read ends 3 residues before the CDR3 terminus; that terminus is restored from the germline J gene. V usage is TRBV19 and J usage is TRBJ2-5; maybe TRBD2 (6 bases). Trimming pared 5 bases from V and 5 bases from J, leaving 21 bases between. CDR1 is LNHDA and CDR2 is SQIVND in the germline V gene (reference sequence). There are 16 residues in the CDR3. This CDR3 reads CASSAGTLYGRETQYF. The sequenced CDR3 bases are TGTGCCAGTAGTGCGGGGACCCTTTATGGGCGGGAGACC.

In the case of this clone: Read data end 3 residues before the CDR3 end; the end is taken from the germline J gene. This chain joins TRBV19 and TRBJ2-2, with D possibly being TRBD2 (6 bases). Looked up from germline, CDR1 is LNHDA and CDR2 is SQIVND (reference sequence). The CDR3 is made up of 17 amino acids. CDR3 DNA (partial): TGTGCCAGTAGTAGACTATCGGGACTCCCTAGAGGAGAAAAG. Its translation: CASSRLSGLPRGEK. The full-length CDR3 reads as CASSRLSGLPRGEKLFF.

Note on this clone: The read ends 3 residues before the CDR3 terminus; that terminus is restored from the germline J gene. The chain joins TRBV11-3 to TRBJ2-3, with D possibly TRBD2 on 6 matching bases. Germline CDR1 is SGHNT and CDR2 is YENEEA. Trimming shortened V by 4 bases and J by 4 bases, and 15 bases separated the two germline ends. The CDR3 runs to 15 residues. The part of the CDR3 DNA that was read is TGTGCCAGCAGCTCGACTAGAGGAGGAGCAGATACG. It translates to CASSSTRGGADT. The entire CDR3 protein reads CASSSTRGGADTQYF.

A remark on this clone: The read terminates 3 residues ahead of where the CDR3 ends, so the germline J gene completes it. V usage is TRBV18 and J usage is TRBJ1-5; TRBD1 might be the D (6 bases). Germline CDR1 is KGHSH and CDR2 is LQKENI. The V end was cut by 3 bases, the J end by 2 bases, with 11 bases between. The CDR3 sequence is 15 residues long. CDR3: CASSPPTGGNQPQHF. The CDR3 bases that were read are TGTGCCAGCTCACCGCCGACAGGAGGCAATCAGCCC.

As to this clone: The read ends 3 residues early relative to the CDR3; the germline J gene fills the gap. The V and J genes are TRBV2 and TRBJ2-2; D perhaps matches TRBD1 (6 bases). Per the germline V gene, CDR1 is SNHLY and CDR2 is FYNNEI. V was shortened by 5 bases and J by 5 bases, with 9 bases between the two germline ends. The CDR3 consists of 13 residues. CDR3 DNA, as far as it was read: TGTGCCAGCAGTTACAGGGAAACCGGGGAG. This codes for CASSYRETGE. The whole CDR3 reads CASSYRETGELFF. Looking up the rest from reference TRBV2 and TRBJ2-2 gives the full variable domain: EPEVTQTPSHQVTQMGQEVILRCVPISNHLYFYWYRQILGQKVEFLVSFYNNEISEKSEIFDDQFSVERPDGSNFTLKIRSTKLEDSAMYFCASSYRETGELFFGEGSRLTVL.

On this clone itself: The read ends 3 residues before the CDR3 terminus; that terminus is restored from the germline J gene. The chain couples TRBV20-1 to TRBJ2-2; 11 positions match TRBD2. This CDR3 comprises 15 residues. Germline lookup yields CDR1 DFQATT and CDR2 SNEGSKA (reference sequence). The V segment lost 6 bases and the J segment 7 bases; nucleotides outside the gene matches: 10. CDR3 in amino acids: CSAKLAGAIGGELFF. The CDR3 bases that were read are TGCAGTGCCAAACTAGCGGGGGCGATCGGCGGGGAG.